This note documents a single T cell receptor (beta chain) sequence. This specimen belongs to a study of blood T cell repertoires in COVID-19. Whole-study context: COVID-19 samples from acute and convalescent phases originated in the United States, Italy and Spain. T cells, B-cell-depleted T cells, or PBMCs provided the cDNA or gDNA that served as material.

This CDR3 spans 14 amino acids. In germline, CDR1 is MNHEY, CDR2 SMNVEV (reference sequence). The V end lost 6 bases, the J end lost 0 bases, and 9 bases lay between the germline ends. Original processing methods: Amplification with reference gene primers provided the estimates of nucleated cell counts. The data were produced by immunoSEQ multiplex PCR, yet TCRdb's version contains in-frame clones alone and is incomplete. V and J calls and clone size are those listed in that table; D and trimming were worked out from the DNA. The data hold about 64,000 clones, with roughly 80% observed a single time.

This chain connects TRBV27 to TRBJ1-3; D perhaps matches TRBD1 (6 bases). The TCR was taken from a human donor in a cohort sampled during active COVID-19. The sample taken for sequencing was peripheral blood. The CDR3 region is CASRQQGSGNTIYF. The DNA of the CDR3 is TGTGCCAGCAGACAACAGGGCTCTGGAAACACCATATATTTT.